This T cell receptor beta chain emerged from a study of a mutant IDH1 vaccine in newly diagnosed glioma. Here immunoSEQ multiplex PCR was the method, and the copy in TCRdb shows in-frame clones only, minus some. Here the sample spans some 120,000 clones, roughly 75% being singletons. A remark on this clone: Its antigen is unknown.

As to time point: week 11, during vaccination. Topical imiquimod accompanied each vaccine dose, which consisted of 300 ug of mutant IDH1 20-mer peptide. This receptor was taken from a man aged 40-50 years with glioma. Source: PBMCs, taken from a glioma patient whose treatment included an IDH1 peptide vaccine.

The CDR3 nucleotides read TGCGCCAGCAGCCAAGAGGTGGGGCGGGCTAACTATGGCTACACCTTC. Protein sequence: CASSQEVGRANYGYTF. The chain employs TRBV4-3 and TRBJ1-2; weak D call: TRBD1 (5 bases). Germline V CDR1 and CDR2: LGHNA, YSLEER. The ends were cut back, 0 bases at V and 0 bases at J, with 11 bases in the middle. The CDR3 has 16 amino acids.